Shown below are 12 T cell receptor beta chains from a single sample sequenced in a study of molecular identifiers for immune sequencing clone quantification. In TCRdb, the PCR reads were re-called with MiXCR into one record per CDR3 protein. This table has over 100,000 distinct CDR3 sequences, under 40% appearing once. Sequenced material: naive CD8+ T cells from blood, with Jurkat cell RNA spiked in. Subset described: FACS-sorted CD8+CD4-CCR7+CD45RA+ naive T cells. The receptors originated from a human donor in good health. Some libraries in this study had Jurkat cell RNA spiked in.

About this clonotype: With a much larger clone just one base away, this may be a read error. The missing conserved phenylalanine or tryptophan at the end of this CDR3 makes a read error likely. The J gene is TRBJ2-7, the V gene TRBV27; D may be TRBD1 (5 bases). The germline CDR1 and CDR2 sequences are MNHEY and SMNVEV (reference sequence). The CDR3 runs to 10 residues. This CDR3 is CVAGWVEQYL. DNA of the CDR3: TGTGTGGCAGGGTGGGTCGAGCAGTACCTC.

The V gene is TRBV12-3 or TRBV12-4, the J gene TRBJ2-2; D is unresolved. The length of the CDR3 is 13 residues. V gave up 3 bases and J gave up 7 bases, with 9 bases separating them. In DNA form, the CDR3 reads TGTGCCAGCAGTTTGTCCCCGTACGGGGAGCTGTTTTTT. Translating gives CASSLSPYGELFF.

This clonotype showed up many times. The gene calls are TRBV28 and TRBJ1-5; D ambiguous. The germline gives CDR1 MDHEN, CDR2 SYDVKM. V lost 9 bases and J lost 3, with 12 bases in between. CDR3 length equals 13 residues. This chain's CDR3 is CASRTDINQPQHF. CDR3 DNA sequence: TGTGCCAGTAGGACCGACATCAATCAGCCCCAGCATTTT.

This clonotype was detected ten times or more. This chain uses TRBV28 with TRBJ2-5, with TRBD2 matching over 9 bases. V trimming: 3 bases; J trimming: 4 bases; junction bases outside the gene matches: 6. Germline V CDR1 and CDR2: MDHEN, SYDVKM. This CDR3 comprises 15 residues. CDR3 protein: CASSFVAGALETQYF. In DNA, the CDR3 is TGTGCCAGCAGTTTTGTAGCGGGAGCCCTAGAGACCCAGTACTTC.

This clonotype was recorded many times. J is TRBJ2-3 and V is TRBV28; D ambiguous. V was pared by 5 bases and J by 6 bases, with 9 bases between. Germline assignment: CDR1 MDHEN and CDR2 SYDVKM. CDR3 length equals 12 residues. Here the CDR3 reads CASSVQFDTQYF. CDR3 coding DNA: TGTGCCAGCAGTGTACAATTCGATACGCAGTATTTT.

This chain connects TRBV7-9 to TRBJ1-1; tentative D call: TRBD1 (6 bases). There are 12 residues in the CDR3. The germline gives CDR1 SEHNR, CDR2 FQNEAQ (reference sequence). Deletions cut 3 bases from V and 8 bases from J, with 10 bases between. The CDR3 spells CASSLGQSEAFF. Here the CDR3 DNA reads TGTGCCAGCAGCTTGGGACAATCGGAAGCTTTCTTT.

This clonotype was detected ten times or more. The genes are TRBV9 and TRBJ2-7, with D perhaps matching TRBD1 or TRBD2 (5 bases each). Trimming pared 0 bases from V and 0 bases from J, leaving 10 bases between. Germline CDR1 reads SGDLS; CDR2 reads YYNGEE. This CDR3 has 15 amino acids. The CDR3 region has the DNA TGTGCCAGCAGCGTAGCCCCCGGGGCCTCCTACGAGCAGTACTTC. Protein sequence: CASSVAPGASYEQYF.

The rearrangement joins TRBV11-2 to TRBJ2-7; 7 bases match TRBD1. CDR3 size: 14 residues. CDR1 is SGHAT, CDR2 FQNNGV, per germline. J gave up 5 bases and V 3 bases, and 7 bases lay outside the gene matches. CDR3 nucleotide sequence: TGTGCCAGCAGCTTTGGCGACAGGGCTCACGAGCAGTACTTC. Its protein is CASSFGDRAHEQYF.

The chain combines TRBV27 with TRBJ2-7, with D perhaps matching TRBD1 or TRBD2 (5 bases each). V was clipped by 9 bases and J by 4 bases, with 19 bases between them. This CDR3 region has 14 residues. CDR1 and CDR2 from the germline V gene are MNHEY and SMNVEV (reference sequence). Here the CDR3 reads CASASGTNLYEQYF. CDR3 sequence (DNA): TGTGCCAGTGCCTCCGGGACGAACCTGTACGAGCAGTACTTC.

This clonotype was counted a few times. This chain links TRBV7-2 with TRBJ1-5; D gene ambiguous. CDR1 and CDR2 (germline): SGHTA, FQGNSA. The CDR3 runs to 15 residues. Between the trimmed V and J ends, which lost 4 bases and 8 bases, there was a span of 18 bases. The CDR3 loop reads CASSYLGGAAEPQHF. Written as DNA, the CDR3 is TGTGCCAGCAGCTACTTAGGTGGAGCTGCGGAGCCCCAGCATTTT.

In this sample, this clonotype turned up a few times. The rearrangement uses TRBV7-6 and TRBJ2-1, with 7 bases identical to TRBD1. With 11 bases clipped from V and 2 bases from J, the junction kept 6 bases outside the gene matches. The CDR3 runs to 13 residues. CDR1 SGHVS and CDR2 FNYEAQ come from the germline V gene. Written as DNA, the CDR3 is TGTGCCCAACTACAGGGGCCCTACAATGAGCAGTTCTTC. Translation: CAQLQGPYNEQFF.

Only a few counts were recorded for this clonotype. This chain connects TRBV7-9 to TRBJ2-1, with 10 bases fitting TRBD2. In germline, CDR1 is SEHNR, CDR2 FQNEAQ (reference sequence). J gave up 2 bases and V 2 bases, and 3 bases lay outside the gene matches. CDR3 length: 16 residues. CDR3 bases: TGTGCCAGCAGCTTAACTAGCGGGACAACCTACAATGAGCAGTTCTTC. Its translation: CASSLTSGTTYNEQFF.